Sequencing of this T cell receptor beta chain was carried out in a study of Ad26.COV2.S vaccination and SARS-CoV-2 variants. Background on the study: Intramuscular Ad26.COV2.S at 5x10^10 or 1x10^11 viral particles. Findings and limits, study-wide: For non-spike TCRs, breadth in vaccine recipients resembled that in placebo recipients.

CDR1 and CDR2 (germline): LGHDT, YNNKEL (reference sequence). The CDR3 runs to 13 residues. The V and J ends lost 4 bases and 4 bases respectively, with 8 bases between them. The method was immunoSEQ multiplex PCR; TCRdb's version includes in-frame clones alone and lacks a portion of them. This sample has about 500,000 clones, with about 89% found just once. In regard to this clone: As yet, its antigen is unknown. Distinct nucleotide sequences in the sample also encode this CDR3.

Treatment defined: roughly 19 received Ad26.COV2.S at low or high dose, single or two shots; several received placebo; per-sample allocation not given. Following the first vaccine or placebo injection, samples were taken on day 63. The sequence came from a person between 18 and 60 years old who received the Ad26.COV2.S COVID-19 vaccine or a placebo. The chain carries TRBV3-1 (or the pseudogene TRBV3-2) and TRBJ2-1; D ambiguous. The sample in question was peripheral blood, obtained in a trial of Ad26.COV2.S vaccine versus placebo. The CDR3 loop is CASSRSSYNEQFF. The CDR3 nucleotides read TGTGCCAGCAGCCGATCCTCTTACAATGAGCAGTTCTTC.